Below, 17 T cell receptor beta chains from the same sample are listed, as sequenced in a study of early T cells in non-severe SARS-CoV-2 infection. From the 5' RACE reads, TCRdb called clonotypes with MiXCR, one entry per CDR3 protein. The sample comprises around 37,000 distinct CDR3 sequences, over 8.5% of which are singletons, and around 12% rests with the top ten. Material for sequencing was whole blood. These receptors originate from an adult who was a healthcare worker with PCR-confirmed SARS-CoV-2 infection or an uninfected control (not recorded which).

Only a few counts were recorded for this clonotype. This chain joins TRBV30 and TRBJ1-1, with D unclear. The V end lost 0 bases, the J end lost 7 bases, and 9 bases lay between the germline ends. Germline loops: CDR1 GTSNPN, CDR2 SVGIG (reference sequence). This CDR3 is built from 12 residues. The CDR3 is CAWSVFQLEAFF. Here the CDR3 DNA reads TGTGCCTGGAGTGTATTCCAGCTTGAAGCTTTCTTT.

This clonotype was seen more than once but under ten times. The J gene is TRBJ2-5, the V gene TRBV7-7; D possibly uses TRBD1 or TRBD2 (5 bases each). V was pared by 0 bases and J by 2 bases, with 10 bases between. Germline lookup yields CDR1 SSHAT and CDR2 FNYEAQ (reference sequence). The CDR3 extends over 15 amino acids. The chain's CDR3 is CASSLAPGPQETQYF. CDR3 sequence (DNA): TGTGCCAGCAGCTTAGCACCGGGGCCGCAAGAGACCCAGTACTTC.

The chain recombines TRBV6-2 or TRBV6-3 with TRBJ1-1; tentative D call: TRBD1 (6 bases). The CDR3 sequence is 13 residues long. Trimming cost V 7 bases and J 1 base, with 10 bases left between them. Germline V gives CDR1 MNHEY, CDR2 SVGEGT. CDR3 coding DNA: TGTGCCAGCATCCCGGACAGGAACACTGAAGCTTTCTTT. It is translated as CASIPDRNTEAFF.

This clonotype was picked up a small number of times. The rearrangement joins TRBV29-1 to TRBJ2-7; tentatively, D is TRBD2 (5 bases). CDR3 length equals 14 residues. V was pared by 4 bases and J by 2 bases, with 15 bases between. CDR1 and CDR2 from the germline V gene are SQVTM and ANQGSEA. CDR3 residues: CSVASTEGTYEQYF. In DNA form, the CDR3 reads TGCAGCGTTGCGTCTACCGAGGGCACCTACGAGCAGTACTTC.

The V gene is TRBV29-1, the J gene TRBJ2-3, with D tentatively TRBD1 (5 bases). The CDR3 sequence is 11 residues long. Trimming removed 6 bases from V and 4 bases from J, with 8 bases in between. Germline V gene lookup returns CDR1 SQVTM and CDR2 ANQGSEA. In nucleotides, the CDR3 is TGCAGCGTGGACAAGGCAGATACGCAGTATTTT. Its protein product is CSVDKADTQYF.

This clonotype showed up many times. V and J are TRBV20-1 and TRBJ2-5; no clear D. Germline values: CDR1 DFQATT, CDR2 SNEGSKA (reference sequence). The CDR3 is 13 amino acids. V gave up 6 bases and J gave up 1 base, with 12 bases separating them. The CDR3 region has the DNA TGCAGTGCCCGCCCGAAACGCCAAGAGACCCAGTACTTC. It translates to CSARPKRQETQYF.

This clonotype showed up many times. The chain uses TRBV20-1 and TRBJ2-5, with D tentatively TRBD1 (6 bases). This CDR3 has 12 residues. The V end was cut by 1 base, the J end by 7 bases, with 10 bases between. Germline assignment: CDR1 DFQATT and CDR2 SNEGSKA (reference sequence). CDR3: CSARVLQGTQYF. In DNA form, the CDR3 reads TGCAGTGCTAGAGTCCTACAGGGGACCCAGTACTTC.

CDR3 protein: CASSSHGVGRELYEQYF. CDR3 DNA sequence: TGTGCCAGCAGCTCGCATGGTGTTGGCAGGGAATTGTACGAGCAGTACTTC. This chain uses TRBV7-2 with TRBJ2-7, with D tentatively TRBD1 (5 bases). Germline V lookup: CDR1 SGHTA, CDR2 FQGNSA. V gave up 4 bases and J gave up 4 bases, with 23 bases separating them. There are 17 residues in the CDR3. Full variable domain (remainder filled in from reference TRBV7-2 and TRBJ2-7): GAGVSQSPSNKVTEKGKDVELRCDPISGHTALYWYRQSLGQGLEFLIYFQGNSAPDKSGLPSDRFSAERTGGSVSTLTIQRTQQEDSAVYLCASSSHGVGRELYEQYFGPGTRLTVT.

This clonotype showed up many times. V and J are TRBV28 and TRBJ2-3; D is undetermined. In germline, CDR1 is MDHEN, CDR2 SYDVKM. There are 11 residues in the CDR3. The V gene lost 3 bases and the J gene lost 10 bases, with 8 bases spanning the gap. CDR3 amino acids: CASSLDHPQYF. CDR3 bases: TGTGCCAGCAGTTTGGATCATCCGCAGTATTTT. Full variable domain (rest looked up from reference TRBV28 and TRBJ2-3): DVKVTQSSRYLVKRTGEKVFLECVQDMDHENMFWYRQDPGLGLRLIYFSYDVKMKEKGDIPEGYSVSREKKERFSLILESASTNQTSMYLCASSLDHPQYFGPGTRLTVL.

This chain connects TRBV11-2 to TRBJ2-4; maybe TRBD2 (5 bases). The CDR3 is made up of 14 amino acids. Germline CDR1 reads SGHAT; CDR2 reads FQNNGV. V lost 2 bases, J lost 5 bases, and 10 bases lay in between. The CDR3 sequence: CASSLSGIENIQYF. In DNA, the CDR3 is TGTGCCAGCAGCTTATCCGGGATAGAAAACATTCAGTACTTC.

In this sample, this clonotype turned up a few times. V usage is TRBV6-2 or TRBV6-3 and J usage is TRBJ2-4; D is ambiguous. This CDR3 has 14 amino acids. CDR1 and CDR2 from the germline V gene are MNHEY and SVGEGT. With 6 bases removed from V and 1 base from J, the gap between germline ends came to 10 bases. The CDR3: CASRKSQAKNIQYF. Here the CDR3 DNA reads TGTGCCAGCAGGAAAAGTCAGGCCAAAAACATTCAGTACTTC.

Many counts were recorded for this clonotype. The gene calls are TRBV2 and TRBJ2-1, with 9 bases matching TRBD2. The length of the CDR3 is 16 residues. Trimming removed 8 bases from V and 2 bases from J; junction bases left unmatched: 10. The germline V gene encodes CDR1 SNHLY and CDR2 FYNNEI. The CDR3 DNA follows: TGTGCCAGCTCCCGGGGCGGCGGGGGGGCCTACAATGAGCAGTTCTTC. This sequence encodes CASSRGGGGAYNEQFF. Full variable domain (missing parts from reference TRBV2 and TRBJ2-1): EPEVTQTPSHQVTQMGQEVILRCVPISNHLYFYWYRQILGQKVEFLVSFYNNEISEKSEIFDDQFSVERPDGSNFTLKIRSTKLEDSAMYFCASSRGGGGAYNEQFFGPGTRLTVL.

On this clonotype itself: A much larger clone is a single base away; this may be a read error. V usage is TRBV2 and J usage is TRBJ2-7; 8 bases align to TRBD1. Germline V gene sequence: CDR1 SNHLY, CDR2 FYNNEI. The CDR3 totals 15 residues. In DNA form, the CDR3 reads TGTGCCGGCAGTGAAGCGAGAGGGGACAGGCAGGTACAGTACTTC. Amino acid sequence: CAGSEARGDRQVQYF.

Many counts were recorded for this clonotype. This chain uses TRBV7-2 with TRBJ1-5; D is uncertain. Trimming removed 5 bases from V and 3 bases from J, with 14 bases in between. Germline CDR1 reads SGHTA; CDR2 reads FQGNSA. The CDR3 contains 15 residues. For the CDR3, the DNA is TGTGCCAGCAGCACCTCCGTGGCAGTCAATCAGCCCCAGCATTTT. This encodes CASSTSVAVNQPQHF.

The sample holds many counts of this clonotype. The V gene is TRBV11-2, the J gene TRBJ2-7, with TRBD2 matching 7 bases. The germline V gene encodes CDR1 SGHAT and CDR2 FQNNGV. The junction had 2 bases not matched to a gene; V was cut back by 1 base and J by 2 bases. The CDR3 is made up of 14 amino acids. The DNA for the CDR3 is TGTGCCAGCAGCTTAGGGCGGGGGACCTACGAGCAGTACTTC. Translated: CASSLGRGTYEQYF. The whole variable domain, filled in from reference TRBV11-2 and TRBJ2-7, reads EAGVAQSPRYKIIEKRQSVAFWCNPISGHATLYWYQQILGQGPKLLIQFQNNGVVDDSQLPKDRFSAERLKGVDSTLKIQPAKLEDSAVYLCASSLGRGTYEQYFGPGTRLTVT.

This clonotype came up a few times. This sequence joins TRBV7-3 and TRBJ2-3; 7 bases match TRBD1. The J segment lost 5 bases and the V segment lost 6 bases, leaving 11 bases of the junction unmatched. The CDR3 runs to 15 residues. Germline values: CDR1 SGHTA, CDR2 FQGTGA. The CDR3 loop reads CASSPYRGSGDTQYF. For the CDR3, the DNA is TGTGCCAGCAGTCCCTACAGGGGTTCAGGAGATACGCAGTATTTT.

This chain joins TRBV10-1 and TRBJ2-2; D unclear. Germline assignment: CDR1 WNHNN and CDR2 SYGVQD (reference sequence). V lost 5 bases to trimming and J lost 0 bases, with 10 bases between them. This CDR3 spans 15 amino acids. As DNA, the CDR3 is TGCGCCAGCAGTTCCTACAGAACGAACACCGGGGAGCTGTTTTTT. Translating it yields CASSSYRTNTGELFF.